This entry concerns a single TCR beta chain. The antigen remains unidentified. At one end the junction does not follow the germline gene, possibly because of a read error. This entry comes from a study of tumor-infiltrating lymphocytes in primary liver carcinoma. Total RNA amounting to 450 to 500 ng was the source from which TCR beta cDNA was made with a constant-region primer. It was through three nested multiplex PCR rounds of slightly modified ARM-PCR that TCR beta libraries arose. Amplification in the first two PCR rounds was performed using TRBV1-TRBV30 forward primers and a C-beta reverse primer for about 10 cycles each. TCRdb reprocessed the multiplex PCR reads with MiXCR, giving one entry per CDR3 protein. The table shows more than 95,000 distinct CDR3 sequences, with 82% occurring only once. The CDR3 loop spans 15 amino acids. The germline V gene encodes CDR1 MGHRA and CDR2 YSYEKL. General study findings and limits: Among top clones, only about 8-24% appeared in all five tumor regions.

Co-extraction of both nucleic acids (RNA and DNA) used roughly 18-32 mg of unsorted bulk tissue. Every tumor was sampled at five separate regions. Every tumor specimen contained over 85% viable tumor cells. The chain couples TRBV4-1 to TRBJ2-1; 8 nucleotides match TRBD1. This sequence was found in a middle-aged man with primary liver carcinoma and hepatitis B virus infection. Sequencing used liver tumor tissue from sampling region 3. Noted subset: tumor region T3, left-lateral pole. In nucleotides, the CDR3 is TGCGCCAGCAGCCAAGGACAGGGGACTTGGAATGAACAGTTCTTC. This encodes CASSQGQGTWNEQFF.